This T cell receptor beta chain was identified in a study of blood T cell repertoires in COVID-19. Study information: COVID-19 samples, acute and convalescent, were from the United States, Italy and Spain. T cells, B-cell-depleted T cells, or PBMCs provided the cDNA or gDNA that served as material.

The protocol was immunoSEQ multiplex PCR, while the TCRdb copy is restricted to in-frame clones and leaves out a portion. Among a few hundred thousand clones, around 83% were seen once, and the ten largest hold roughly 8.2%. Seattle patient enrollment occurred during active infection, with longitudinal follow-up thereafter. The CDR3 is 15 residues long. With V trimmed by 0 bases and J by 7 bases, 2 bases remained unmatched. Per germline, CDR1 SGDLS and CDR2 YYNGEE. Sequenced sample: peripheral blood. The rearrangement links TRBV9 to TRBJ1-6; 9 positions match TRBD1. This receptor was taken from a woman of 80 years or more with COVID-19, enrolled during active disease. CDR3 coding DNA: TGTGCCAGCAGCGTAGGGGACAGGGTGAATTCACCCCTCCACTTT. It is translated as CASSVGDRVNSPLHF.